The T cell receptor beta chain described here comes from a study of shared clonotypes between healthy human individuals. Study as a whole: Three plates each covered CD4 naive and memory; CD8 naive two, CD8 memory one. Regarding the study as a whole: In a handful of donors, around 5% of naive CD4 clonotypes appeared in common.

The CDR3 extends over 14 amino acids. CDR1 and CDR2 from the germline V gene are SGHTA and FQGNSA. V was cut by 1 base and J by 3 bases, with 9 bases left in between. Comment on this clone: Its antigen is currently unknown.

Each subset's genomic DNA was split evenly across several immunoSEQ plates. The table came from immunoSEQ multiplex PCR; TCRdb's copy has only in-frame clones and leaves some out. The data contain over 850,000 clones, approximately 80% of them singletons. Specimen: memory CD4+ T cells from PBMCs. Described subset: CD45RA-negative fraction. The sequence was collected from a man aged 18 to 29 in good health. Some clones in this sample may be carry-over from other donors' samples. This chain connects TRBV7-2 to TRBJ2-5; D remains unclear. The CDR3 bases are TGTGCCAGCAGCTTAGTTCTAGGTGAAGAGACCCAGTACTTC. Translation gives CASSLVLGEETQYF.